This T cell receptor (beta chain) was sequenced in a study of blood T cell repertoires in COVID-19. Across the study: The samples span acute and convalescent COVID-19 from the United States, Italy and Spain. T cells, B-cell-depleted T cells, or PBMCs provided the cDNA or gDNA that served as material.

From germline, CDR1 is MNHEY and CDR2 SVGEGT. V was shortened by 4 bases and J by 15 bases, with 13 bases between the two germline ends. The CDR3 totals 11 residues. Per the authors' pipeline: It was from reference gene primer amplification that nucleated cell counts were estimated. Measured with immunoSEQ multiplex PCR; TCRdb has only the in-frame clones, and not every one. V and J calls and clone size are those listed in that table; D and trimming were worked out from the DNA. The top ten clones hold approximately 4.6% of a sample with roughly 150,000 clones, roughly 93% of them seen once. Material: peripheral blood. This receptor was obtained from a man younger than 35 with COVID-19, enrolled during active disease. This chain joins TRBV6-2 or TRBV6-3 and TRBJ2-1; tentatively, D is TRBD2 (7 bases). CDR3 sequence (DNA): TGTGCCAGCAGTTTGCGGGGGCGGGTGTTCTTC. This codes for CASSLRGRVFF.